This T cell receptor beta chain appears in the sequencing data of a study of blood T cell repertoires in COVID-19. Background on the study: Italy, Spain and the United States were the sources of the convalescent and acute COVID-19 samples.

Method: immunoSEQ multiplex PCR; TCRdb's copy keeps in-frame clones and lacks some. The data show about 64,000 clones, with 88% seen just once and approximately 3.5% held by the top ten. In germline, CDR1 is MDHEN, CDR2 SYDVKM. Trimming at V came to 4 bases and at J to 6 bases, leaving 9 bases not matched to a gene. This CDR3 has 16 residues. This sequence joins TRBV28 and TRBJ1-6; 7 bases map to TRBD1. The receptor was isolated from a man in his 70s with acute or convalescent COVID-19. The sequenced sample consisted of peripheral blood. As DNA, the CDR3 is TGTGCCAGCAGTTCCCAGGGGGGCACCCTTAATTCACCCCTCCACTTT. Amino acids: CASSSQGGTLNSPLHF.